This paragraph covers one T cell receptor (beta chain) sequence. Sequenced by immunoSEQ multiplex PCR; TCRdb stores in-frame clones only, minus some. Of around 230,000 clones in the sample, about 80% are singletons; the top ten hold 9.6%. The entry originates in a study of blood T cell repertoires in COVID-19. Overall study: PBMCs, B-cell-depleted T cells, or T cells provided the cDNA or gDNA that made up the material.

CDR3 length: 13 residues. The V end lost 3 bases, the J end lost 7 bases, and 12 bases lay between the germline ends. CDR1 is MNHEY, CDR2 SMNVEV, per germline (reference sequence). Sequencing used peripheral blood. The gene calls are TRBV27 and TRBJ1-1; D may be TRBD1 (6 bases). The origin of this receptor is a woman at least 80 years old with acute or convalescent COVID-19. The CDR3 spells CASSLPGAIEAFF. CDR3 DNA sequence: TGTGCCAGCAGTTTGCCAGGGGCGATTGAAGCTTTCTTT.